Each of the 10 T cell receptor beta chains below was sequenced from the same sample in a study of tumor-infiltrating lymphocytes in localized non-small cell lung cancer. Assay: immunoSEQ multiplex PCR; the TCRdb copy retains only in-frame clones and omits some. The repertoire includes 3,000 to 4,000 clones, 66% of them detected once, and approximately 24% sits in the top ten. Sequencing used uninvolved lung tissue not adjacent to the tumor. These TCRs come from a human donor with non-small cell lung cancer.

V gene TRBV7-2 combines with J gene TRBJ2-5, with a weak D call TRBD2 (5 bases). The J call may be faulty, since TRBJ2-7 better matches the DNA end. CDR3 size: 15 residues. The germline V gene encodes CDR1 SGHTA and CDR2 FQGNSA. This chain's CDR3 is CASSLVSGDSYEQYF. CDR3 nucleotide sequence: TGTGCCAGCAGCTTAGTATCCGGGGACTCCTACGAGCAGTACTTC.

By proportion, this clone is medium-sized. This chain uses TRBV6-4 with TRBJ1-4; no clear D. V was clipped by 6 bases and J by 8 bases, with 22 bases between them. In germline, CDR1 is MRHNA, CDR2 SNTAGT. CDR3 length: 16 residues. The CDR3 here is CASSAPRCYGEEKLFF. The CDR3 DNA follows: TGTGCCAGCAGCGCCCCTCGATGCTACGGGGAAGAAAAACTGTTTTTT.

The chain couples TRBV5-1 to TRBJ2-3; unclear D gene. Trimming took 2 bases from V and 5 from J, leaving 12 bases between them. CDR1 and CDR2 from the germline V gene are SGHRS and YFSETQ. CDR3 length: 14 residues. For the CDR3, the DNA is TGCGCCAGCAGCTTAGTTGGACCCGGAGATACGCAGTATTTT. The encoded protein is CASSLVGPGDTQYF.

The chain carries TRBV6-1 and TRBJ2-6, with D perhaps TRBD2 (6 bases). V shed 8 bases and J shed 1 base, with 12 bases lying between them. Germline assignment: CDR1 MNHNS and CDR2 SASEGT. The CDR3 has 15 amino acids. The CDR3 nucleotides read TGTGCCAGCGGACCCGGGGGTTCTGGGGCCAACGTCCTGACTTTC. Its protein product is CASGPGGSGANVLTF.

The rearrangement uses TRBV11-2 and TRBJ2-3; 8 bases match TRBD1. Germline loops: CDR1 SGHAT, CDR2 FQNNGV. The CDR3 is 16 residues long. V lost 7 bases, J lost 5 bases, and 14 bases stayed unmatched. The CDR3 loop reads CASTVQTRTGLDTQYF. DNA of the CDR3: TGTGCCAGCACCGTTCAGACCCGGACAGGGCTAGATACGCAGTATTTT.

The chain carries TRBV19 and TRBJ2-3; 9 nucleotides match TRBD1. This CDR3 is 17 amino acids long. The germline gives CDR1 LNHDA, CDR2 SQIVND (reference sequence). V gave up 4 bases and J gave up 4 bases; unmatched junction bases: 12. The CDR3 is CASSTTGGLGLADTQYF. The CDR3 DNA reads TGTGCCAGTAGTACAACAGGGGGCTTGGGTCTCGCAGATACGCAGTATTTT.

The chain carries TRBV7-8 and TRBJ1-2, with a weak D call TRBD1 (6 bases). Germline values: CDR1 SGHVS, CDR2 FQNEAQ. The CDR3 sequence is 13 residues long. With 4 bases removed from V and 3 bases from J, the gap between germline ends came to 9 bases. The CDR3 DNA sequence: TGTGCCAGCAGCTCACAGGGCTACTATGGCTACACCTTC. The encoded protein is CASSSQGYYGYTF.

This rearrangement joins TRBV7-3 to TRBJ1-3; no clear D gene. This CDR3 has 13 residues. The germline CDR1 and CDR2 sequences are SGHTA and FQGTGA. The germline V and J ends were trimmed by 1 base and 4 bases, with 5 bases remaining between them. In DNA, the CDR3 is TGTGCCAGCAGCTTAAGAGGGGGAAACACCATATATTTT. The encoded protein is CASSLRGGNTIYF.

This clone appeared a few times. The rearrangement links TRBV27 to TRBJ2-1, with D perhaps TRBD1 (5 bases). V was cut by 5 bases and J by 4 bases, with 9 bases left in between. The V gene's germline CDR1 is MNHEY and CDR2 SMNVEV (reference sequence). The CDR3 has 13 residues. The CDR3 spells CASSPDTYNEQFF. CDR3 DNA sequence: TGTGCCAGCAGTCCGGACACTTACAATGAGCAGTTCTTC.

This chain joins TRBV4-1 and TRBJ2-3, with TRBD2 matching over 14 bases. The CDR3 spans 16 residues. Looked up from germline, CDR1 is MGHRA and CDR2 is YSYEKL. The junction had 5 bases not matched to a gene; V was cut back by 4 bases and J by 5 bases. The CDR3 DNA sequence: TGCGCCAGCAGCCGACTAGCGGGGGGGCCGAGAGATACGCAGTATTTT. Translated, it gives CASSRLAGGPRDTQYF.